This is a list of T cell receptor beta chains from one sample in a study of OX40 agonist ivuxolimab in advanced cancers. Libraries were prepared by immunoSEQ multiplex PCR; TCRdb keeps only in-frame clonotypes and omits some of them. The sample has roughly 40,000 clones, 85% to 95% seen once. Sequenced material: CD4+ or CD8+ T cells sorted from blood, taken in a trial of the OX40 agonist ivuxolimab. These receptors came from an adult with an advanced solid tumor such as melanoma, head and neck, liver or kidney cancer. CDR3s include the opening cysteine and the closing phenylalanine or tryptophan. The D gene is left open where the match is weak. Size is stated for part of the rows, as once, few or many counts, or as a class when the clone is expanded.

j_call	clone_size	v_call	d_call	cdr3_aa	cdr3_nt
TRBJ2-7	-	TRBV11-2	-	CASSLDGRTSYEQYF	TGTGCCAGCAGCTTAGATGGTCGAACCTCCTACGAGCAGTACTTC
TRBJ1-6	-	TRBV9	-	CASSVDQGSPLHF	TGTGCCAGCAGCGTAGATCAGGGTTCACCCCTCCACTTT
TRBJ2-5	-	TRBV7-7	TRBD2	CASSVQAGVGETQYF	TGTGCTAGCAGCGTTCAAGCGGGAGTGGGGGAGACCCAGTACTTC
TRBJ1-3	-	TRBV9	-	CASSEQSGSGNTIYF	TGTGCCAGCAGCGAGCAGTCGGGCTCTGGAAACACCATATATTTT
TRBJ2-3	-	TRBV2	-	CAILARADTQYF	TGTGCCATCCTAGCTCGCGCAGATACGCAGTATTTT
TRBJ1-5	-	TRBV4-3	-	CASSQDASIWPQHF	TGCGCCAGCAGCCAAGATGCATCCATCTGGCCCCAGCATTTT
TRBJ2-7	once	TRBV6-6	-	CASSFGEIYEQYF	TGTGCCAGCAGTTTTGGGGAGATCTACGAGCAGTACTTC
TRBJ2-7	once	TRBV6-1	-	CASSERSHEQYF	TGTGCCAGCAGTGAACGGAGCCACGAGCAGTACTTC
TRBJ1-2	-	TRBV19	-	CASSIEGLDGYTF	TGTGCCAGTAGTATTGAGGGACTAGATGGCTACACCTTC
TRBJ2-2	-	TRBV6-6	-	CATMTGPTNTGELFF	TGTGCCACAATGACAGGACCTACGAACACCGGGGAGCTGTTTTTT
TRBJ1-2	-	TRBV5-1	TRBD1	CASSGDREGYGYTF	TGCGCCAGCAGCGGGGACAGGGAAGGATATGGCTACACCTTC
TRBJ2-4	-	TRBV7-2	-	CASSLRDEWGNIQYF	TGTGCCAGCAGCTTACGCGATGAATGGGGAAACATTCAGTACTTC
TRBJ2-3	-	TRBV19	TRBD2	CASSISSGLEDTQYF	TGTGCCAGTAGTATTTCTAGCGGGTTGGAAGATACGCAGTATTTT
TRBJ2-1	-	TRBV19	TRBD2	CASSMDPSTTSGRYEQFF	TGTGCCAGTAGTATGGACCCATCTACGACTAGCGGGAGGTATGAGCAGTTCTTC
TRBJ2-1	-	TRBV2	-	CASRDSSSYNEQFF	TGTGCCAGCAGGGACTCCAGCTCCTACAATGAGCAGTTCTTC
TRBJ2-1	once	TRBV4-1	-	CASSHRFLGNYNEQFF	TGCGCCAGCAGCCACCGCTTTCTAGGGAATTACAATGAGCAGTTCTTC
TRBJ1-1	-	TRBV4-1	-	CASSQGTEMNTEAFF	TGCGCCAGCAGCCAAGGGACAGAAATGAACACTGAAGCTTTCTTT
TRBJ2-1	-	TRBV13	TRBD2	CASSSRTSGNDNEQFF	TGTGCCAGCAGCTCCCGGACTAGCGGGAACGACAATGAGCAGTTCTTC
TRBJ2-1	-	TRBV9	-	CASSESSYNEQFF	TGTGCCAGCAGCGAAAGCTCCTACAATGAGCAGTTCTTC
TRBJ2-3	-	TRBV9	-	CASSVGGTDTQYF	TGTGCCAGCAGCGTAGGAGGCACAGATACGCAGTATTTT
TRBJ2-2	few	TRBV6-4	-	CASSDSSLPTGELFF	TGTGCCAGCAGTGACTCGAGTCTACCCACCGGGGAGCTGTTTTTT
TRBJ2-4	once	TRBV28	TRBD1	CASRGQGWTTQNIQYF	TGTGCCAGCAGAGGACAGGGTTGGACAACCCAAAACATTCAGTACTTC
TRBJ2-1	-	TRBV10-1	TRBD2	CASSDGGVGDEQFF	TGCGCCAGCAGTGATGGGGGGGTGGGAGATGAGCAGTTCTTC
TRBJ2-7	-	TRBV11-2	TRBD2	CASSLPTSGTYEQYF	TGTGCCAGCAGCTTACCCACTAGCGGAACCTACGAGCAGTACTTC
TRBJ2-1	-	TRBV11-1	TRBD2	CASSRWGLAAYNEQFF	TGTGCCAGCAGCCGATGGGGACTAGCGGCGTACAATGAGCAGTTCTTC
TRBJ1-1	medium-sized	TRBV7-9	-	CASSFGGEAFF	TGTGCCAGCAGCTTCGGGGGAGAAGCTTTCTTT
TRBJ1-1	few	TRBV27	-	CASSYRIRTEAFF	TGTGCCAGCAGTTACAGGATTCGGACTGAAGCTTTCTTT
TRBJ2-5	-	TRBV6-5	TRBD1	CASKPGQGQETQYF	TGTGCCAGCAAACCGGGACAGGGGCAAGAGACCCAGTACTTC
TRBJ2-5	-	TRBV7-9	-	CASSLGQLETQYF	TGTGCCAGCAGCTTAGGCCAGTTAGAGACCCAGTACTTC
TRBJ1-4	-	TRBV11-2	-	CASSLEAGLREKLFF	TGTGCCAGCAGCTTAGAGGCAGGGTTGCGCGAAAAACTGTTTTTT
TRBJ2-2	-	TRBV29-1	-	CSALGRTTGELFF	TGCAGCGCCCTGGGACGGACCACCGGGGAGCTGTTTTTT
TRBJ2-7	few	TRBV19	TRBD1	CASSEGTGDLTYEQYF	TGTGCCAGTAGTGAAGGGACAGGGGACTTGACCTACGAGCAGTACTTC
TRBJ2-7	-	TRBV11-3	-	CASSLLGGAALYEQYF	TGTGCCAGCAGCCTCCTCGGAGGGGCAGCACTCTACGAGCAGTACTTC
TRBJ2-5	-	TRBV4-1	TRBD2	CASSQVGLEIGQETQYF	TGCGCCAGCAGCCAAGTGGGACTAGAAATAGGTCAAGAGACCCAGTACTTC
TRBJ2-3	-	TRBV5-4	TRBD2	CASSPSTSVTDTQYF	TGTGCCAGCAGCCCGTCCACTAGCGTAACAGATACGCAGTATTTT
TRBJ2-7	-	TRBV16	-	CASSLGAIRSLGYEQYF	TGTGCCAGCAGCCTGGGGGCTATTAGATCCTTAGGCTACGAGCAGTACTTC